These 21 T cell receptor beta chains were sequenced from one sample in a study of early T cells in non-severe SARS-CoV-2 infection. TCRdb re-called the 5' RACE reads with MiXCR, one entry per CDR3 protein. The data show fewer than 55,000 distinct CDR3 sequences, around 9.1% seen once. Sequenced input: whole blood. All receptors come from an adult who was a healthcare worker with PCR-confirmed SARS-CoV-2 infection or an uninfected control (not recorded which).

This clonotype was seen a few times. The rearrangement joins TRBV9 to TRBJ2-2; the match to TRBD2 covers 8 bases. Germline lookup yields CDR1 SGDLS and CDR2 YYNGEE. V shed 4 bases, J shed 4 bases, and the junction held 9 bases outside the gene matches. CDR3 length: 16 amino acids. The CDR3 reads CASSITAGATTGELFF. CDR3 DNA sequence: TGTGCCAGCAGCATCACAGCGGGAGCGACCACCGGGGAGCTGTTTTTT.

This clonotype occurred many times. The rearrangement joins TRBV10-1 to TRBJ1-2, with no clear D. Looked up from germline, CDR1 is WNHNN and CDR2 is SYGVQD (reference sequence). Trimming took 2 bases from V and 8 from J, leaving 9 bases between them. The CDR3 consists of 12 residues. CDR3 region: CASSEGSRGYTF. CDR3 sequence (DNA): TGCGCCAGCAGTGAGGGGTCCCGCGGCTACACCTTC.

This clonotype was counted at least ten times. The rearrangement uses TRBV20-1 and TRBJ2-1, with D perhaps matching TRBD2 (7 bases). The germline gives CDR1 DFQATT, CDR2 SNEGSKA (reference sequence). The CDR3 is 16 amino acids. V was trimmed by 5 bases and J by 3 bases, leaving 20 bases between them. The CDR3 coding sequence is TGCAGTGCTCCCCAGGCGGGGGCCCAAAACTACAATGAGCAGTTCTTC. Translation: CSAPQAGAQNYNEQFF.

This clonotype was detected only a few times. This sequence joins TRBV2 and TRBJ2-7; D possibly corresponds to TRBD1 (5 bases). The CDR3 has 15 amino acids. CDR1 is SNHLY, CDR2 FYNNEI, per germline. Deletions cut 1 base from V and 0 bases from J, with 10 bases between. This CDR3 is CASSEGGQSSYEQYF. CDR3 sequence (DNA): TGTGCCAGCAGTGAAGGGGGCCAGAGCTCCTACGAGCAGTACTTC.

This clonotype was detected ten times or more. This chain connects TRBV7-6 to TRBJ2-3; no reliable D call. The V end lost 5 bases, the J end lost 1 base, and 22 bases lay between the germline ends. From germline, CDR1 is SGHVS and CDR2 FNYEAQ. The CDR3 covers 18 residues. CDR3 DNA: TGTGCCAGCAGCGTATCCGGACGTAATGCGAGAGGCACAGATACGCAGTATTTT. Encoded protein: CASSVSGRNARGTDTQYF.

This clonotype showed up many times. The chain combines TRBV18 with TRBJ2-1; 7 nucleotides line up with TRBD1. CDR1 is KGHSH and CDR2 is LQKENI in the germline V gene. The ends lost 6 bases at V and 2 bases at J; junction bases unmatched: 7. This CDR3 comprises 15 residues. The CDR3 bases are TGTGCCAGCTCCAACAGGGGACCCCCCTACAATGAGCAGTTCTTC. It translates to CASSNRGPPYNEQFF.

This clonotype has a count of ten or more. The J gene is TRBJ2-3, the V gene TRBV7-9, with 8 bases identical to TRBD2. Germline CDR1 reads SEHNR; CDR2 reads FQNEAQ (reference sequence). V trimming: 1 base; J trimming: 4 bases; junction bases outside the gene matches: 1. The CDR3 extends over 14 amino acids. The chain's CDR3 is CASSLGLASDTQYF. CDR3 bases: TGTGCCAGCAGCTTAGGACTAGCGTCAGATACGCAGTATTTT. Full variable domain (remainder filled in from reference TRBV7-9 and TRBJ2-3): DTGVSQNPRHKITKRGQNVTFRCDPISEHNRLYWYRQTLGQGPEFLTYFQNEAQLEKSRLLSDRFSAERPKGSFSTLEIQRTEQGDSAMYLCASSLGLASDTQYFGPGTRLTVL.

There are many counts of this clonotype. The CDR3 region has the DNA TGTGCCAGCAGAGGGACTAGCGGGGGGGCTGGAACCGGGGAGCTGTTTTTT. Protein product: CASRGTSGGAGTGELFF. V is TRBV7-2 and J is TRBJ2-2; 16 bases map to TRBD2. CDR3 length: 17 amino acids. CDR1 is SGHTA, CDR2 FQGNSA, per germline. V lost 6 bases and J lost 5; bases outside the gene matches: 6. Variable domain in full (rest from reference TRBV7-2 and TRBJ2-2): GAGVSQSPSNKVTEKGKDVELRCDPISGHTALYWYRQSLGQGLEFLIYFQGNSAPDKSGLPSDRFSAERTGGSVSTLTIQRTQQEDSAVYLCASRGTSGGAGTGELFFGEGSRLTVL.

The J gene is TRBJ2-3, the V gene TRBV29-1, with TRBD2 matching over 11 bases. There are 14 residues in the CDR3. Germline V gives CDR1 SQVTM, CDR2 ANQGSEA. V lost 6 bases, J lost 3 bases, and 5 bases stayed unmatched. This CDR3 reads CSVQIAGGTDTQYF. CDR3 bases: TGCAGCGTACAAATAGCGGGAGGGACAGATACGCAGTATTTT.

The table lists this clonotype with many counts. This rearrangement joins TRBV7-9 to TRBJ2-1; 12 nucleotides align to TRBD2. The CDR3 totals 15 residues. Germline V gene lookup returns CDR1 SEHNR and CDR2 FQNEAQ (reference sequence). V trimming: 5 bases; J trimming: 3 bases; junction bases outside the gene matches: 2. The CDR3 loop is CASSLLAGGYNEQFF. The CDR3 nucleotides are TGTGCCAGCAGCCTACTAGCGGGAGGCTACAATGAGCAGTTCTTC.

Many counts were recorded for this clonotype. This chain uses TRBV29-1 with TRBJ2-7; D remains unclear. CDR1 is SQVTM, CDR2 ANQGSEA, per germline. The CDR3 loop spans 13 amino acids. The V gene lost 6 bases and the J gene lost 5 bases, with 17 bases spanning the gap. In nucleotides, the CDR3 is TGCAGCGTGGAAAACCCGGGTGCCCACGAGCAGTACTTC. Protein: CSVENPGAHEQYF.

Ten or more counts support this clonotype. The chain combines TRBV7-6 with TRBJ2-7, with D possibly being TRBD2 (5 bases). The CDR3 sequence is 14 residues long. V lost 1 base, J lost 7 bases, and 14 bases lay in between. Germline loops: CDR1 SGHVS, CDR2 FNYEAQ. Written as DNA, the CDR3 is TGTGCCAGCAGCTTAGGTCCCTCGCGGGCAGAGCAGTACTTC. Translating gives CASSLGPSRAEQYF.

About this clonotype itself: The junction departs from the called germline gene at one end, perhaps through a read error. The chain is built from TRBV4-3 and TRBJ2-7, with 12 bases that match TRBD2. The CDR3 is made up of 15 amino acids. Germline values: CDR1 LGHNA, CDR2 YSLEER. The CDR3 here is CASSQGTSGYYEQYF. CDR3 nucleotides: TGCGCCAGCAGTCAAGGGACTAGCGGGTACTACGAGCAGTACTTC.

This clonotype was detected ten times or more. This chain links TRBV5-6 with TRBJ1-1; D uncertain. CDR3 length: 14 residues. Trimming took off 5 bases at V and 4 bases at J, with 15 bases between the two ends. The germline CDR1 and CDR2 sequences are SGHDT and YYEEEE. The CDR3 here is CASSASSRSTEAFF. In DNA, the CDR3 is TGTGCCAGCAGTGCGAGTAGCCGGAGCACTGAAGCTTTCTTT.

This clonotype occurred many times. The CDR3 reads CASSLESSGSNNEQFF. In DNA form, the CDR3 reads TGTGCCAGCAGCTTAGAGTCTAGCGGGAGTAACAATGAGCAGTTCTTC. V is TRBV7-3 and J is TRBJ2-1; 10 nucleotides align to TRBD2. The CDR3 runs to 16 residues. The germline gives CDR1 SGHTA, CDR2 FQGTGA. With V trimmed by 2 bases and J by 5 bases, 6 bases remained unmatched. Variable domain in full (rest from reference TRBV7-3 and TRBJ2-1): GAGVSQTPSNKVTEKGKYVELRCDPISGHTALYWYRQSLGQGPEFLIYFQGTGAADDSGLPNDRFFAVRPEGSVSTLKIQRTERGDSAVYLCASSLESSGSNNEQFFGPGTRLTVL.

The rearrangement links TRBV7-2 to TRBJ2-7; D perhaps matches TRBD2 (6 bases). Germline V gene lookup returns CDR1 SGHTA and CDR2 FQGNSA. V was clipped by 3 bases and J by 7 bases, with 16 bases between them. The CDR3 has 14 amino acids. Here the CDR3 reads CASSLLAGGKEQYF. The CDR3 nucleotides read TGTGCCAGCAGCTTGCTTGCCGGGGGAAAGGAGCAGTACTTC. Combining the CDR3 with reference TRBV7-2 and TRBJ2-7 gives the whole variable domain GAGVSQSPSNKVTEKGKDVELRCDPISGHTALYWYRQSLGQGLEFLIYFQGNSAPDKSGLPSDRFSAERTGGSVSTLTIQRTQQEDSAVYLCASSLLAGGKEQYFGPGTRLTVT.

CDR3 sequence (DNA): TGCGCCAGCAGCTTGCGAAGCGGGAGCCGCGATGAGCAGTTCTTC. Amino acid sequence: CASSLRSGSRDEQFF. The chain joins TRBV5-1 to TRBJ2-1, with 8 bases that match TRBD2. This CDR3 has 15 residues. CDR1 is SGHRS, CDR2 YFSETQ, per germline. Unmatched junction bases numbered 8, after V lost 1 base and J lost 8 bases.

This clonotype was observed at least ten times. The chain employs TRBV2 and TRBJ1-5; D is unclear. Germline assignment: CDR1 SNHLY and CDR2 FYNNEI. The ends were cut back, 6 bases at V and 1 base at J, with 13 bases in the middle. The CDR3 extends over 15 amino acids. The CDR3 nucleotides read TGTGCCAGCAGCGCAACAGAGACAAGCAATCAGCCCCAGCATTTT. Translation: CASSATETSNQPQHF.

The table lists this clonotype with many counts. This chain connects TRBV5-4 to TRBJ2-5, with TRBD1 matching over 8 bases. With 4 bases clipped from V and 4 bases from J, the junction kept 6 bases outside the gene matches. Germline values: CDR1 SGHNT, CDR2 YYREEE (reference sequence). CDR3 size: 14 residues. CDR3 residues: CASSRTGGGETQYF. The CDR3 bases are TGTGCCAGCAGCCGTACAGGGGGTGGAGAGACCCAGTACTTC.

Many counts were recorded for this clonotype. The V gene is TRBV13, the J gene TRBJ2-7; no clear D gene. The CDR3 is 13 amino acids. The germline V gene encodes CDR1 PRHDT and CDR2 FYEKMQ (reference sequence). Trimming left V 5 bases short and J 2 bases short, with 10 bases between. CDR3 nucleotides: TGTGCCAGCAGCCCCCCCTCCGCCTACGAGCAGTACTTC. It encodes CASSPPSAYEQYF.

This clonotype has more than one count but fewer than ten. The chain recombines TRBV5-1 with TRBJ2-2; D is unresolved. The V gene lost 4 bases and the J gene lost 5 bases, with 12 bases spanning the gap. Germline V gene data show CDR1 as SGHRS and CDR2 as YFSETQ. The CDR3 length is 14 residues. Here the CDR3 reads CASSPSDLTGELFF. The CDR3 coding sequence is TGCGCCAGCAGCCCGTCGGACCTTACCGGGGAGCTGTTTTTT. The full variable domain, in which reference TRBV5-1 and TRBJ2-2 provide the parts outside the CDR3, is KAGVTQTPRYLIKTRGQQVTLSCSPISGHRSVSWYQQTPGQGLQFLFEYFSETQRNKGNFPGRFSGRQFSNSRSEMNVSTLELGDSALYLCASSPSDLTGELFFGEGSRLTVL.